A selection of T cell receptor beta chains follows, all from one sample in a study of T cells in Graves' hyperthyroidism and ophthalmopathy. TCRdb processed the multiplex PCR reads anew with MiXCR; each CDR3 protein has one entry. The table lists roughly 200,000 distinct CDR3 sequences, about a sixth of them singletons. Specimen: blood. All receptors come from a man between 40 and 49 years old with Graves' hyperthyroidism. The CDR3 runs from the conserved cysteine through the conserved F or W. Each record gives: J gene, clone size, V gene, D gene, CDR3 DNA, CDR3 protein. D genes are given only for firm matches. The size field is filled for only some rows; it gives once, few, many or a size class.

j_call: TRBJ2-3
clone_size: many
v_call: TRBV20-1
d_call: NA
cdr3_nt: TGCAGTGCTAGAGCTGGGACAGATACGCAGTATTTT
cdr3_aa: CSARAGTDTQYF

j_call: TRBJ1-3
clone_size: many
v_call: TRBV28
d_call: NA
cdr3_nt: TGTGCCAGCAGCGTTACAGGAACCCCCGGAAACACCATATATTTT
cdr3_aa: CASSVTGTPGNTIYF

j_call: TRBJ2-3
clone_size: NA
v_call: TRBV20-1
d_call: TRBD2
cdr3_nt: TGCAGTGCTAGAGATCGGCGGGGGGGTTATACGCAGTATTTT
cdr3_aa: CSARDRRGGYTQYF

j_call: TRBJ1-6
clone_size: NA
v_call: TRBV28
d_call: NA
cdr3_nt: TGTGGTTCTGCGGGGATTAGGGCCCTTCACTTT
cdr3_aa: CGSAGIRALHF

j_call: TRBJ2-1
clone_size: many
v_call: TRBV3-1
d_call: NA
cdr3_nt: TGTGCCAGCAGTGAAAGGAAACTCCTGAGGGTTGAGCAGTTCTTC
cdr3_aa: CASSERKLLRVEQFF

j_call: TRBJ1-2
clone_size: NA
v_call: TRBV20-1
d_call: TRBD1
cdr3_nt: TGCAGTGCTTCCGGGGACAGGGGTGGCTACACCTTC
cdr3_aa: CSASGDRGGYTF

j_call: TRBJ2-6
clone_size: many
v_call: TRBV7-2
d_call: NA
cdr3_nt: TGTGCCAGCAGCTCTCAATCTGGGGCCAACGTCCTGACTTTC
cdr3_aa: CASSSQSGANVLTF

j_call: TRBJ2-3
clone_size: many
v_call: TRBV30
d_call: NA
cdr3_nt: TGTGCCTGGAGTCCGACGGGAGATACGCAGTATTTT
cdr3_aa: CAWSPTGDTQYF

j_call: TRBJ2-1
clone_size: NA
v_call: TRBV6-5
d_call: TRBD1
cdr3_nt: TGTGCCAGCAGTTACAACAGGGGGCTGGGGGAGCAGTTCTTC
cdr3_aa: CASSYNRGLGEQFF

j_call: TRBJ2-1
clone_size: few
v_call: TRBV20-1
d_call: NA
cdr3_nt: TGCAGTGCGGAGGAGGCCTTCCACAATGAGCAGTTCTTC
cdr3_aa: CSAEEAFHNEQFF

j_call: TRBJ2-5
clone_size: many
v_call: TRBV20-1
d_call: TRBD2
cdr3_nt: TGCAGCACCGCACTAGCGGCCCAAGAGACCCAGTACTTC
cdr3_aa: CSTALAAQETQYF

j_call: TRBJ2-7
clone_size: NA
v_call: TRBV20-1
d_call: NA
cdr3_nt: TGCAGTGCCCCGGGACATGTCTCCTACGAGCAGTACTTC
cdr3_aa: CSAPGHVSYEQYF

j_call: TRBJ1-1
clone_size: many
v_call: TRBV2
d_call: NA
cdr3_nt: TGTGCAGAGAGGGTGACGACTGAAGCTTTCTTT
cdr3_aa: CAERVTTEAFF

j_call: TRBJ2-1
clone_size: many
v_call: TRBV30
d_call: TRBD2
cdr3_nt: TGTGCCTGGAGTGTACCTAGCGGGGGGGCCTACAATGAGCAGTTCTTC
cdr3_aa: CAWSVPSGGAYNEQFF

j_call: TRBJ1-5
clone_size: NA
v_call: TRBV30
d_call: NA
cdr3_nt: TGTGCCTGGAGTGGAAGGAAGCACGGGTCTAGCAATCAGCCCCAGCATTTT
cdr3_aa: CAWSGRKHGSSNQPQHF

j_call: TRBJ2-5
clone_size: many
v_call: TRBV7-6
d_call: NA
cdr3_nt: TGTGCCAGCAGTTCTAGCCCCGGGGGCCCAGAAGAGACCCAGTACTTC
cdr3_aa: CASSSSPGGPEETQYF

j_call: TRBJ1-4
clone_size: many
v_call: TRBV2
d_call: NA
cdr3_nt: TGTGCCAGCAGTTCCCGCGTGGCGTTTAATGAAAAACTGTTTTTT
cdr3_aa: CASSSRVAFNEKLFF

j_call: TRBJ1-2
clone_size: few
v_call: TRBV15
d_call: NA
cdr3_nt: TGTGCCACCAGCAGAAACGGACAGCTTGGCTACACCTTC
cdr3_aa: CATSRNGQLGYTF

j_call: TRBJ1-2
clone_size: NA
v_call: TRBV4-3
d_call: TRBD1
cdr3_nt: TGCGCCAGCAGCCGTTCCCAGGGGGGAAACTATGGCTACACCTTC
cdr3_aa: CASSRSQGGNYGYTF

j_call: TRBJ1-1
clone_size: many
v_call: TRBV7-2
d_call: TRBD1
cdr3_nt: TGTGCCAGCAGCCCGTTACAGGGGGCATCAGGATGGGGCGAAGCTTTCTTT
cdr3_aa: CASSPLQGASGWGEAFF

j_call: TRBJ2-1
clone_size: many
v_call: TRBV18
d_call: NA
cdr3_nt: TGTGCCAGCTCGTCACAGGAGGCCTACAATGAGCAGTTCTTC
cdr3_aa: CASSSQEAYNEQFF

j_call: TRBJ2-5
clone_size: many
v_call: TRBV28
d_call: NA
cdr3_nt: TGTGCCAGCAGTCGACAGGATCAAGAGACCCAGTACTTC
cdr3_aa: CASSRQDQETQYF

j_call: TRBJ2-6
clone_size: NA
v_call: TRBV15
d_call: NA
cdr3_nt: TGTGCCACCAGCAGTGGGGTGGGGGCTTCTGGGGCCAACGTCCTGACTTTC
cdr3_aa: CATSSGVGASGANVLTF

j_call: TRBJ1-6
clone_size: many
v_call: TRBV2
d_call: TRBD1
cdr3_nt: TGTGCCAGCAGTCAACAGGGGGCTTATAATTCACCCCTCCACTTT
cdr3_aa: CASSQQGAYNSPLHF

j_call: TRBJ1-3
clone_size: many
v_call: TRBV10-3
d_call: NA
cdr3_nt: TGTGCCATCAGCGCGGACAGTCTCGCCACCATATATTTT
cdr3_aa: CAISADSLATIYF

j_call: TRBJ2-7
clone_size: many
v_call: TRBV29-1
d_call: TRBD1
cdr3_nt: TGCAGCGTGGAACAGGGGGACGAGCAGTACTTC
cdr3_aa: CSVEQGDEQYF

j_call: TRBJ2-1
clone_size: NA
v_call: TRBV6-1
d_call: TRBD2
cdr3_nt: TGTGCCAGCAGTTACCGCGGGGGGAGCTCCTACAATGAGCAGTTCTTC
cdr3_aa: CASSYRGGSSYNEQFF

j_call: TRBJ1-1
clone_size: many
v_call: TRBV27
d_call: NA
cdr3_nt: TGTGCCAGCACCCGGGGAGGGGGGAACACTGAAGCTTTCTTT
cdr3_aa: CASTRGGGNTEAFF

j_call: TRBJ2-5
clone_size: many
v_call: TRBV19
d_call: NA
cdr3_nt: TGTGCCAGTAGCCGTGGACGGTTGGAGACCCAGTACTTC
cdr3_aa: CASSRGRLETQYF

j_call: TRBJ2-5
clone_size: few
v_call: TRBV7-9
d_call: NA
cdr3_nt: TGTGCCAGCAGCTTAGAACTGTCCCAAGAGACCCAGTACTTC
cdr3_aa: CASSLELSQETQYF

j_call: TRBJ1-1
clone_size: many
v_call: TRBV6-1
d_call: NA
cdr3_nt: TGTGCCAGTAAGCCGGGGCCTACTAACACTGAAGCTTTCTTT
cdr3_aa: CASKPGPTNTEAFF

j_call: TRBJ2-2
clone_size: many
v_call: TRBV7-3
d_call: TRBD1
cdr3_nt: TGTGCCAGCAGCTGGGACAGGGGATACGGGGAGCTGTTTTTT
cdr3_aa: CASSWDRGYGELFF

j_call: TRBJ1-6
clone_size: few
v_call: TRBV6-5
d_call: TRBD1
cdr3_nt: TGTGCCAGCAGTTACGGGGCGGGACAGGGGTCACCCCTCCACTTT
cdr3_aa: CASSYGAGQGSPLHF

j_call: TRBJ2-2
clone_size: few
v_call: TRBV19
d_call: NA
cdr3_nt: TGTGCCAGTACCACAGGAGCGGAGCTGTTTTTT
cdr3_aa: CASTTGAELFF

j_call: TRBJ2-1
clone_size: many
v_call: TRBV7-9
d_call: NA
cdr3_nt: TGTGCCAGCAGCCCCCTCGGTACAGGGAATTCCTACAATGAGCAGTTCTTC
cdr3_aa: CASSPLGTGNSYNEQFF

j_call: TRBJ2-3
clone_size: few
v_call: TRBV5-6
d_call: NA
cdr3_nt: TGTGCCAGCAGCTTGACCCGGGAAGATACGCAGTATTTT
cdr3_aa: CASSLTREDTQYF

j_call: TRBJ1-5
clone_size: many
v_call: TRBV18
d_call: NA
cdr3_nt: TGTGCCAGCTCACCGGGCACTAATAGCAATCAGCCCCAGCATTTT
cdr3_aa: CASSPGTNSNQPQHF

j_call: TRBJ1-5
clone_size: NA
v_call: TRBV2
d_call: TRBD1
cdr3_nt: TGTGCCAGCAGCGCGGACAGGGTTAGCAATCAGCCCCAGCATTTT
cdr3_aa: CASSADRVSNQPQHF

j_call: TRBJ2-7
clone_size: many
v_call: TRBV6-1
d_call: TRBD1
cdr3_nt: TGTGCCAGCAGTTACCCCGGGACAGGGTACTACGAGCAGTACTTC
cdr3_aa: CASSYPGTGYYEQYF

j_call: TRBJ1-3
clone_size: many
v_call: TRBV3-1
d_call: NA
cdr3_nt: TGTGCCAGCAGCCCCATTGCCGGAAACACCATATATTTT
cdr3_aa: CASSPIAGNTIYF

j_call: TRBJ1-5
clone_size: NA
v_call: TRBV19
d_call: NA
cdr3_nt: TGTGCCAGTAGTATCGAGGTTCAGCCCCAGCATTTT
cdr3_aa: CASSIEVQPQHF

j_call: TRBJ2-7
clone_size: many
v_call: TRBV28
d_call: TRBD2
cdr3_nt: TGTGCCAGCAGCGAGCGGGGCCTCGACGAGCAGTACTTC
cdr3_aa: CASSERGLDEQYF

j_call: TRBJ2-7
clone_size: few
v_call: TRBV27
d_call: TRBD1
cdr3_nt: TGTGCCAGCAGTATCGGGACAGGGACCGCCTACGAGCAGTACTTC
cdr3_aa: CASSIGTGTAYEQYF

j_call: TRBJ2-5
clone_size: NA
v_call: TRBV5-1
d_call: NA
cdr3_nt: TGCGCCAGCAGTCCCGCGGTCGGGATGGGGGAGGCCCAGTACTTC
cdr3_aa: CASSPAVGMGEAQYF

j_call: TRBJ2-5
clone_size: few
v_call: TRBV20-1
d_call: TRBD2
cdr3_nt: TGCAGTGCGGGGGTGGGGACTACTGTGGAGACCCAGTACTTC
cdr3_aa: CSAGVGTTVETQYF

j_call: TRBJ1-1
clone_size: few
v_call: TRBV5-1
d_call: NA
cdr3_nt: TGCGCCAGCAGCTTGATGGGCAGGAACACTGAAGCTTTCTTT
cdr3_aa: CASSLMGRNTEAFF

j_call: TRBJ2-6
clone_size: many
v_call: TRBV11-2
d_call: NA
cdr3_nt: TGTGCCAGCAGCTCACCCCCGAAGGGGAGGGGGGCCAACGTCCTGACTTTC
cdr3_aa: CASSSPPKGRGANVLTF

j_call: TRBJ2-7
clone_size: NA
v_call: TRBV28
d_call: TRBD1
cdr3_nt: TGTGCCAGCAGTTTAGCCGGGACAGGGGGCACCGAGCAGTACTTC
cdr3_aa: CASSLAGTGGTEQYF

j_call: TRBJ2-5
clone_size: few
v_call: TRBV19
d_call: TRBD1
cdr3_nt: TGTGCCAGTAGTGCTACAGGGGGCGGGGAGACCCAGTACTTC
cdr3_aa: CASSATGGGETQYF

j_call: TRBJ2-1
clone_size: few
v_call: TRBV29-1
d_call: NA
cdr3_nt: TGCAGCGTTGAGGGTTTTTCCTACAATGAGCAGTTCTTC
cdr3_aa: CSVEGFSYNEQFF

j_call: TRBJ2-3
clone_size: NA
v_call: TRBV18
d_call: NA
cdr3_nt: TGTGCCAGCTCACCGAGGAACGGAGGGAGCACAGATACGCAGTATTTT
cdr3_aa: CASSPRNGGSTDTQYF